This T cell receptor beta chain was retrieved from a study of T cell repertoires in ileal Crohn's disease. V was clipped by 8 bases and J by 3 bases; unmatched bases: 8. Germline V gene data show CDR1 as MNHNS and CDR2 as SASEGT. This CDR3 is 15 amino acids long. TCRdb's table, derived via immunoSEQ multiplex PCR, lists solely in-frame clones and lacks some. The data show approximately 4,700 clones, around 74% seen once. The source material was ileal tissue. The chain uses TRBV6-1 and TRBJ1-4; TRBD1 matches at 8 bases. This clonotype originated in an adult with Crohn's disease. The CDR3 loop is CASSGRGLSNEKLFF. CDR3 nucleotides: TGTGCCAGCTCGGGCAGGGGGCTTTCTAATGAAAAACTGTTTTTT.